This entry features one T cell receptor (beta chain) sequence. No antigen is known for it. This sample includes further DNA sequences coding for the same CDR3. Healthy Finnish infants undergoing corrective surgery for congenital heart defects were the donors. During surgery, about 0.45-1 mL peripheral blood was drawn from four of eight donors. These data come from a study of human thymus T cells. The study's findings and limits: Within thymic and blood repertoires, V and J gene usage appeared to be biased.

This CDR3 has 12 residues. Trimming removed 3 bases at V and 0 bases at J, with 5 bases between. From germline, CDR1 is SQVTM and CDR2 ANQGSEA. TCRdb's table, derived via immunoSEQ multiplex PCR, lists solely in-frame clones and lacks some. The sample records approximately 40,000 clones, about 93% being singletons. Sequencing input: blood. The rearrangement joins TRBV29-1 to TRBJ1-1; a possible D gene is TRBD1 (5 bases). The receptor's source is a boy under two years old with a congenital heart defect but otherwise immunologically healthy. CDR3: CSVDRVNTEAFF. The DNA of the CDR3 is TGCAGCGTTGACAGGGTGAACACTGAAGCTTTCTTT.